This T cell receptor beta chain stems from a study of early T cells in non-severe SARS-CoV-2 infection. At the level of the study: Sequenced bulk RNA came from whole blood that was unsorted, and chains were unpaired. Study-level findings and limits: VDJdb-based annotation leaned toward anti-spike CD8 responses and missed private and CD4 specificities.

The protocol attached unique molecular identifiers to individual cDNA molecules. TCRdb used MiXCR to reprocess the 5' RACE reads, holding one entry per CDR3 protein. In the table there are 55,000 to 70,000 distinct CDR3 sequences, 12% of which are singletons. Germline CDR1 and CDR2: MNHNS and SASEGT. The V gene lost 6 bases and the J gene lost 6 bases, with 15 bases spanning the gap. CDR3 length equals 13 residues. This clonotype has ten or more counts. Its antigen is as yet unknown. This TCR was sampled from an adult who was a healthcare worker with PCR-confirmed SARS-CoV-2 infection or an uninfected control (not recorded which). The donor label of this sample is uncertain. The specimen comprised whole blood, sampled at baseline. The V gene is TRBV6-1, the J gene TRBJ2-7; D unclear. CDR3 nucleotides: TGTGCCAGCAGCAAAAATCGGGTTGGCGAGCAGTACGTC. It translates to CASSKNRVGEQYV.